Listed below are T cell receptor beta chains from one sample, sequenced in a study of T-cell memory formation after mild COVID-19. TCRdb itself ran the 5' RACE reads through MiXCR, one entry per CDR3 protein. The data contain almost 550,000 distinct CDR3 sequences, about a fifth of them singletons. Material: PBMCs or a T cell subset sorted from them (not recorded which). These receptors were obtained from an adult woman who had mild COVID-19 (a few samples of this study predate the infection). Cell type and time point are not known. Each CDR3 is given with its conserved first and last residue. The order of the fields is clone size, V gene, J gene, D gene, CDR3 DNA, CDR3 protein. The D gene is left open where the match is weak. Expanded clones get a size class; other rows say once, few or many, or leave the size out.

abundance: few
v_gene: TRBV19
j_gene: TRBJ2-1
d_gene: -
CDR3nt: TGTGCCAGTAGTACCCATTGGGAGGGGGTTATTAATGAGCAGTTCTTC
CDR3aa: CASSTHWEGVINEQFF

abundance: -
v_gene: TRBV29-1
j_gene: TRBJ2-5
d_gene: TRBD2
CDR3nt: TGCAGCGCCCGGGGGACTAGCGGTCAAGAGACCCAGTACTTC
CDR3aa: CSARGTSGQETQYF

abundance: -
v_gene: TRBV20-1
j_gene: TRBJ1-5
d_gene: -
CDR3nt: TGCAGTGCAGGGTATCAGCCCCAGCATTTT
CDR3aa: CSAGYQPQHF

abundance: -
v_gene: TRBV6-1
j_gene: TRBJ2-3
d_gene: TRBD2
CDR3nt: TGTGCCAGCAGTGAAATAGCGGGGAGCACAGATACGCAGTATTTT
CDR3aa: CASSEIAGSTDTQYF

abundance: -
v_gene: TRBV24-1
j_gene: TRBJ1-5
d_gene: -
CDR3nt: TGTGCCACCAGTGGCCGGAGATCTAGACAGCCCCAGCATTTT
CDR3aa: CATSGRRSRQPQHF

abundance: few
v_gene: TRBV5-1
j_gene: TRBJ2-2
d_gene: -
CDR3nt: TGCGCCAGCAGCTTGTTCGCAGTAGTAGAGGCAAGAACCGGGGAGCTGTTTTTT
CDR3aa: CASSLFAVVEARTGELFF

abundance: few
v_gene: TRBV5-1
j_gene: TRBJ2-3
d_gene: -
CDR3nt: TGCGCCAGCAGTTATTTGGGCACAGATACGCAGTATTTT
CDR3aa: CASSYLGTDTQYF

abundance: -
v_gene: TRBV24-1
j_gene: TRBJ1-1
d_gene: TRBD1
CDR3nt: TGTGCCACCAGTGATTACAGGGGAGATGAAGCTTTCTTT
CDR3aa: CATSDYRGDEAFF

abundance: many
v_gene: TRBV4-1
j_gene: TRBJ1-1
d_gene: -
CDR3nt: TGCGCCAGCAGCCAAGGGACGGCGAACACTGAAGCTTTCTTT
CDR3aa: CASSQGTANTEAFF

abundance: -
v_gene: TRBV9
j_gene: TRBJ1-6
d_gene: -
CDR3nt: TGTGCCAGCTCGCCAGGCATCGGTTCACCCCTCCACTTT
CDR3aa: CASSPGIGSPLHF

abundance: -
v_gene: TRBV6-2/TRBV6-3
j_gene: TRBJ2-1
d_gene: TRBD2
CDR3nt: TGTGCCAACGGGGGACTAGCGGGAGAAGTGGGTGAGCAGTTCTTC
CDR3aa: CANGGLAGEVGEQFF

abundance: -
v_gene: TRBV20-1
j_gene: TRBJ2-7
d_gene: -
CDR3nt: TGCAGTGCTAGAGGTGCAGGATCCTACGAGCAGTACTTC
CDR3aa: CSARGAGSYEQYF

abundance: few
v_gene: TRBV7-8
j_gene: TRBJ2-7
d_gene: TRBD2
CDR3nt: TGTGCCAGCAGCTTAGGGACTAGCACCCCCTACGAGCAGTACTTC
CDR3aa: CASSLGTSTPYEQYF

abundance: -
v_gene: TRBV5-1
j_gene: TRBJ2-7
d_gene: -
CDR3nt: TGCGCCAGCAGCTTCAAGGGGTGGGACTACGAGCAGTACTTC
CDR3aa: CASSFKGWDYEQYF

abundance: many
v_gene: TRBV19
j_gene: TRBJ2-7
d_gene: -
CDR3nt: TGTGCCAGTACCCCTACCGGGACTTCGGAGCAGTACTTC
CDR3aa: CASTPTGTSEQYF

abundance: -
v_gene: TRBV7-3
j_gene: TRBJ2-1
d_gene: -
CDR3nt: TGTGCCAGCAGCCTCCAGACTAGCAATGAGCAGTTCTTC
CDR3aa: CASSLQTSNEQFF

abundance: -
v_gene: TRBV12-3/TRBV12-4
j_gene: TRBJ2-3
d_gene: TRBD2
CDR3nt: TGTGCCAGCAGTTCCCTAGCGGGGGGGATAGATACGCAGTATTTT
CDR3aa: CASSSLAGGIDTQYF

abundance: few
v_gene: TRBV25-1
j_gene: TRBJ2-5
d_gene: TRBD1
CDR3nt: TGTGCCAGCGGGGACAGTGGCCAAGAGACCCAGTACTTC
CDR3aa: CASGDSGQETQYF

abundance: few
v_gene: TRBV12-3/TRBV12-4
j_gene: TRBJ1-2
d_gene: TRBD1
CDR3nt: TGTGCCAGCACCCGGACAGGGGGCGGGTATGGCTACACCTTC
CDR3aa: CASTRTGGGYGYTF

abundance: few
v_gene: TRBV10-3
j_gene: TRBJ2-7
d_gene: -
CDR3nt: TGTGCCATCAGTGACTCCACTGGACAGTTGCAGTACTTC
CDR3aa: CAISDSTGQLQYF

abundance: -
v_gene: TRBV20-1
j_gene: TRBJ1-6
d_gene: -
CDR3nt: TGCAGTGCTAGAGATGGCTATAGCTCCTATAATTCACCCCTCCACTTT
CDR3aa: CSARDGYSSYNSPLHF

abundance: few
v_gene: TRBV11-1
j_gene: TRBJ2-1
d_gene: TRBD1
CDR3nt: TGTGCCAGCAACCCGACAGGGTTATTGGGGGAGCAGTTCTTC
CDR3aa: CASNPTGLLGEQFF

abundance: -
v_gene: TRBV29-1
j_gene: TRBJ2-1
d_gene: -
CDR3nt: TGCAGCGTTCTGGGGACACATAGCTCCTACAATGAGCAGTTCTTC
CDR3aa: CSVLGTHSSYNEQFF

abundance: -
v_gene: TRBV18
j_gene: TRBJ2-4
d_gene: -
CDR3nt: TGTGCCAGCTCACCAGGGCAGGGGGGAATTCAGTACTTC
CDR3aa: CASSPGQGGIQYF